What follows are 14 T cell receptor beta chains derived from one specimen sequenced in a study of shared clonotypes between healthy human individuals. CD45RO-negative CD8 cells positively selected for CCR7 made up the naive population, which excluded terminally differentiated effector memory CD45RA+ cells. TCRdb's table, derived via immunoSEQ multiplex PCR, lists solely in-frame clones and lacks some. The sample shows 550,000 to 750,000 clones, around 95% of them seen only once. Sequenced sample: naive CD8+ T cells sorted from blood. The receptors here all came from a woman between 25 and 40 years old in good health.

The chain couples TRBV9 to TRBJ2-3, with 10 bases that match TRBD1. J was trimmed by 4 bases and V by 0 bases; bases with no gene match: 2. Germline V CDR1 and CDR2: SGDLS, YYNGEE. This CDR3 is built from 15 residues. The CDR3: CASSVVDRGPDTQYF. The CDR3, as DNA: TGTGCCAGCAGCGTAGTCGACAGGGGGCCAGATACGCAGTATTTT.

The rearrangement joins TRBV7-2 to TRBJ2-7, with TRBD2 matching 11 bases. The CDR3 has 16 residues. With 5 bases clipped from V and 4 bases from J, the junction kept 10 bases outside the gene matches. Germline loops: CDR1 SGHTA, CDR2 FQGNSA. The CDR3 DNA sequence: TGTGCCAGCAGCGTTATAGCGGGAGGGCCGGTATACGAGCAGTACTTC. Translated, it gives CASSVIAGGPVYEQYF. Looking up the rest from reference TRBV7-2 and TRBJ2-7 gives the full variable domain: GAGVSQSPSNKVTEKGKDVELRCDPISGHTALYWYRQSLGQGLEFLIYFQGNSAPDKSGLPSDRFSAERTGGSVSTLTIQRTQQEDSAVYLCASSVIAGGPVYEQYFGPGTRLTVT.

This chain joins TRBV6-6 and TRBJ2-7, with 7 bases identical to TRBD2. This CDR3 has 15 amino acids. The germline V gene encodes CDR1 MNHNY and CDR2 SVGAGI (reference sequence). V gave up 2 bases and J gave up 5 bases; unmatched junction bases: 9. The CDR3 protein is CASSYRDYPWDEQYF. The CDR3 DNA is TGTGCCAGCAGTTACAGGGACTACCCCTGGGACGAGCAGTACTTC.

The rearrangement uses TRBV7-8 and TRBJ2-1; D unresolved. Trimming cost V 1 base and J 6 bases, with 4 bases left between them. The length of the CDR3 is 12 residues. Per germline, CDR1 SGHVS and CDR2 FQNEAQ. The CDR3 DNA follows: TGTGCCAGCAGCTTAGTATCCAATGAGCAGTTCTTC. It translates to CASSLVSNEQFF.

The J gene is TRBJ2-1, the V gene TRBV6-1; D might be TRBD2 (6 bases). The CDR3 spans 16 residues. The germline V gene has CDR1 MNHNS and CDR2 SASEGT. Trimming cost V 3 bases and J 4 bases, with 16 bases left between them. DNA of the CDR3: TGTGCCAGCAGTGATTGGGGACTTCGGACGTACAATGAGCAGTTCTTC. It is translated as CASSDWGLRTYNEQFF.

The CDR3 DNA follows: TGTGCCAGCAGCCCGGGACAGGGAATCGGTGGCTACACCTTC. This gives the protein CASSPGQGIGGYTF. The rearrangement joins TRBV6-5 to TRBJ1-2, with 9 bases that match TRBD1. Trimming removed 6 bases from V and 7 bases from J; junction bases left unmatched: 9. This CDR3 contains 14 residues. Germline CDR1 reads MNHEY; CDR2 reads SVGAGI.

As concerns this clone: This sample also contains other DNA sequences that code for the same CDR3. The rearrangement joins TRBV27 to TRBJ2-7, with 8 positions matching TRBD2. This CDR3 comprises 16 residues. J gave up 4 bases and V 0 bases, and 8 bases lay outside the gene matches. CDR1 is MNHEY, CDR2 SMNVEV, per germline (reference sequence). In DNA, the CDR3 is TGTGCCAGCAGTTTATCTCCCGGGAGCGGGAGTTACGAGCAGTACTTC. This translates into CASSLSPGSGSYEQYF.

A note on this clone: The sample carries other DNA sequences with the same CDR3. This chain links TRBV2 with TRBJ2-7; the D is unclear. Germline V gene data show CDR1 as SNHLY and CDR2 as FYNNEI. Trimming took 3 bases from V and 3 from J, leaving 6 bases between them. The CDR3 covers 12 residues. CDR3: CASSDGLYEQYF. CDR3 DNA: TGTGCCAGCAGTGATGGGCTCTACGAGCAGTACTTC.

The DNA of the CDR3 is TGTGCCAGCAGTCCCTCCGGGACTAGCGGGCACGAGCAGTACTTC. Residues: CASSPSGTSGHEQYF. The V call is TRBV27, the J call TRBJ2-7; 12 nucleotides agree with TRBD2. The germline CDR1 and CDR2 sequences are MNHEY and SMNVEV (reference sequence). Germline trimming cut 5 bases from V and 5 bases from J; bases unmatched to any gene: 7. This CDR3 region has 15 residues.

The DNA for the CDR3 is TGTGCCAGCAGTTCAGTCCCGCGTGGTGAGCAGTTCTTC. Its translation is CASSSVPRGEQFF. The rearrangement links TRBV27 to TRBJ2-1, with D hard to call. CDR1 and CDR2 from the germline V gene are MNHEY and SMNVEV (reference sequence). This CDR3 region has 13 residues. V was trimmed by 4 bases and J by 9 bases, leaving 13 bases between them.

This sequence joins TRBV28 and TRBJ2-5, with D possibly being TRBD1 (5 bases). V gave up 1 base and J gave up 2 bases, with 8 bases separating them. The CDR3 is made up of 14 amino acids. Germline values: CDR1 MDHEN, CDR2 SYDVKM. CDR3: CASSLSAGQETQYF. CDR3 sequence (DNA): TGTGCCAGCAGTTTATCGGCAGGGCAAGAGACCCAGTACTTC.

The chain combines TRBV15 with TRBJ2-5, with D perhaps TRBD1 or TRBD2 (5 bases each). The V gene's germline CDR1 is LNHNV and CDR2 YYDKDF (reference sequence). This CDR3 has 15 amino acids. V was shortened by 1 base and J by 1 base, with 10 bases between the two germline ends. The CDR3 DNA sequence: TGTGCCACCAGCAGAGGGGGGTATAGCCAAGAGACCCAGTACTTC. Translating gives CATSRGGYSQETQYF.

The CDR3 DNA follows: TGTGCCAGCAGCGTCCGGGACAGTTCATCCTACGAGCAGTACTTC. This translates into CASSVRDSSSYEQYF. The chain combines TRBV27 with TRBJ2-7, with 7 bases matching TRBD1. With V trimmed by 6 bases and J by 1 base, 9 bases remained unmatched. The CDR3 runs to 15 residues. Germline V gene lookup returns CDR1 MNHEY and CDR2 SMNVEV (reference sequence).

The chain couples TRBV6-6 to TRBJ1-5; D is uncertain. Germline CDR1 is MNHNY and CDR2 is SVGAGI (reference sequence). The V end was cut by 2 bases, the J end by 0 bases, with 5 bases between. The CDR3 is 14 residues long. The CDR3 coding sequence is TGTGCCAGCAGTTACCAAGCTAGCAATCAGCCCCAGCATTTT. This sequence encodes CASSYQASNQPQHF.